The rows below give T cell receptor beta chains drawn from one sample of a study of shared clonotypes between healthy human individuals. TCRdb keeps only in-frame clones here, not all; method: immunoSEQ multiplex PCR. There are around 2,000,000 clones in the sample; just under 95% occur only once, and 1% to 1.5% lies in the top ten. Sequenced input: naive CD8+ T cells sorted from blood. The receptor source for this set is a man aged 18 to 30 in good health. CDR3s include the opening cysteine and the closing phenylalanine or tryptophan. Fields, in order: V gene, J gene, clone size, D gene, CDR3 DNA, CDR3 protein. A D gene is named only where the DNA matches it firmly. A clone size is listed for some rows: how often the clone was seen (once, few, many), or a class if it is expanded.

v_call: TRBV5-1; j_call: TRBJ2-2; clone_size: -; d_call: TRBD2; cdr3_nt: TGCGCCAGCAGCTCCCCTAGCGGGGGACCAAACACCGGGGAGCTGTTTTTT; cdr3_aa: CASSSPSGGPNTGELFF
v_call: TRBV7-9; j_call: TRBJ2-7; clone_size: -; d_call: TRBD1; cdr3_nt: TGTGCCAGCAGCCCGGGACAGGGTGACTACGAGCAGTACTTC; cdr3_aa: CASSPGQGDYEQYF
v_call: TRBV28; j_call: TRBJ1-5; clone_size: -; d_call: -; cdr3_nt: TGTGCCAGCAGCCAAGAGGCAGGGAGGAATCAGCCCCAGCATTTT; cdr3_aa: CASSQEAGRNQPQHF
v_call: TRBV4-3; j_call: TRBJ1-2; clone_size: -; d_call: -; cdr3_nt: TGCGCCAGCAGCCAAGCCCCGACAGAGGAATTCTATGGCTACACCTTC; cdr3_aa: CASSQAPTEEFYGYTF
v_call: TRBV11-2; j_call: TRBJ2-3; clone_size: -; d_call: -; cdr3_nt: TGTGCCAGCAGCTTAGAGTCGTGGGAAATCGTGGCAGATACGCAGTATTTT; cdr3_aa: CASSLESWEIVADTQYF
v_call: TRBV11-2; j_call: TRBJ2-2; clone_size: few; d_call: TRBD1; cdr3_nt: TGTGCCAGCAGCTTGTCAGACAGGGGGGTTTTT; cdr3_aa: CASSLSDRGVF
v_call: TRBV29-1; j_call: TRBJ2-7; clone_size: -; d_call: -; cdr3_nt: TGCAGCGTTGAAGATCGGTTAGGTTCCTACGAGCAGTACTTC; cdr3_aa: CSVEDRLGSYEQYF
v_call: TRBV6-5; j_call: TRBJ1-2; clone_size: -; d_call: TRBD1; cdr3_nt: TGTGCCAGCAGTTACTCGGGGGGACAGGGAATCTATGGCTACACCTTC; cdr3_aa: CASSYSGGQGIYGYTF
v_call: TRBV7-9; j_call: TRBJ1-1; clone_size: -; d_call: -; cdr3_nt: TGTGCCAGCAGCTTAGCCTTGAACACTGAAGCTTTCTTT; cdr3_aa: CASSLALNTEAFF
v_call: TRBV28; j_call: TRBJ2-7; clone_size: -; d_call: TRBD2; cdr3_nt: TGTGCCAGCAGTTTATATGCGGGGGGCGATTACGAGCAGTACTTC; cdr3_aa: CASSLYAGGDYEQYF
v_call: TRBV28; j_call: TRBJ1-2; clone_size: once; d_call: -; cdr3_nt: TGTGCCAGCAGTGGTCAGGGCGGAGGCTACACCTTC; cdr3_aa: CASSGQGGGYTF
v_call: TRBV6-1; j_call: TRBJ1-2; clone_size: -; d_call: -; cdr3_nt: TGTGCCAGCAGGGGGAACGATGGCTACACCTTC; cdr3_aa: CASRGNDGYTF
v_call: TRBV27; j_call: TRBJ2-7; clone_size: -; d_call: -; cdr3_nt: TGTGCCAGCAGTTTAGGCACAAGCCCATTATACGAGCAGTACTTC; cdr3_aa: CASSLGTSPLYEQYF
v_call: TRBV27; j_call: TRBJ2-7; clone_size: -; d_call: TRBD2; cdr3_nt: TGTGCCAGCAGTTTGTGGGGGGGCTACGAGCAGTACTTC; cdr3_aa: CASSLWGGYEQYF
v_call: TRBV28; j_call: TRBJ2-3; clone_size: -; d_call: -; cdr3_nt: TGTGCCAGCAGTTTTTCCCTTACGGCGGGGGACAACACAGATACGCAGTATTTT; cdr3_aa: CASSFSLTAGDNTDTQYF
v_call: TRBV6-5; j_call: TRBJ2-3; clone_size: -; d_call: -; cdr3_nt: TGTGCCAGCAGCGATCAATTAGGCACAGATACGCAGTATTTT; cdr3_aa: CASSDQLGTDTQYF
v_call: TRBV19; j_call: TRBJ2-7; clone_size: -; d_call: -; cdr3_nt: TGTGCCAGTAGTACGGGGATAGGAGCCTACGAGCAGTACTTC; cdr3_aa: CASSTGIGAYEQYF
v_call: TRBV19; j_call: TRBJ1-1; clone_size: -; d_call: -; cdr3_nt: TGTGCCAGTAGTCCCGCCGTGAACACTGAAGCTTTCTTT; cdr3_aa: CASSPAVNTEAFF
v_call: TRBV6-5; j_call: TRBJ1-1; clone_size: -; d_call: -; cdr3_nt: TGTGCCAGCAGTTACGCGGGGGTTGGAACTGAAGCTTTCTTT; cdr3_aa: CASSYAGVGTEAFF
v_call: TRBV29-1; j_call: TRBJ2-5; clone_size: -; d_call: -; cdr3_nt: TGCAGCATATACCCGTCAGGAGACCAAGAGACCCAGTACTTC; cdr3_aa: CSIYPSGDQETQYF
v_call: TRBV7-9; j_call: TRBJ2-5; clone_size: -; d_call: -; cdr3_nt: TGTGCCAGCAGCCCCCCGGACCGAGGGACCCAGTACTTC; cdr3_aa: CASSPPDRGTQYF
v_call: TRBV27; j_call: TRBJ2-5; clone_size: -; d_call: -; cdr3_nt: TGTGCCAGCAGCCTGGGACCCGCGGGGCCCCAAGAGACCCAGTACTTC; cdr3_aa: CASSLGPAGPQETQYF
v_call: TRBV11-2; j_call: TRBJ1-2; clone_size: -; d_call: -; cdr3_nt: TGTGCCAGCAGCCCAGGAGACTGGGGTCGGGGCTATGGCTACACCTTC; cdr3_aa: CASSPGDWGRGYGYTF
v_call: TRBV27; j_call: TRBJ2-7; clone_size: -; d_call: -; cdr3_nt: TGTGCCAGCAGTTTGGGGAGCGCCTACGAGCAGTACTTC; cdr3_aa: CASSLGSAYEQYF
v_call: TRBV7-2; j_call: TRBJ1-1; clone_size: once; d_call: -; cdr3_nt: TGTGCCAGCAGCTTAGTTGGGTTAGGGGGCACTGAAGCTTTCTTT; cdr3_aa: CASSLVGLGGTEAFF
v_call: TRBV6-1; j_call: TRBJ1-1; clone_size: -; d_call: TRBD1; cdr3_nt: TGTGCCAGCAGTGAAATGTCGGGACAGGGGCCCGTGAACACTGAAGCTTTCTTT; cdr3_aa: CASSEMSGQGPVNTEAFF
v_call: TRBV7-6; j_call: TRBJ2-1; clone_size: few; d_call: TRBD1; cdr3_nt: TGTGCCAGCAGCTTGGGGGACAGGGAGCAGTTCTTC; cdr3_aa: CASSLGDREQFF
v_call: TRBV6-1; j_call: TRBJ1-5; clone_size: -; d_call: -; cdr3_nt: TGTGCCAGCAGTGAATTGCGGCAGATGAGCAATCAGCCCCAGCATTTT; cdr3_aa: CASSELRQMSNQPQHF
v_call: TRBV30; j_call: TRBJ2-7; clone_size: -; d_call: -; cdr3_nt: TGTGCCTGGAGTGTGCGGGACAAAGGCTACGAGCAGTACTTC; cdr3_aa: CAWSVRDKGYEQYF
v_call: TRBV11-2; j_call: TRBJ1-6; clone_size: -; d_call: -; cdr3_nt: TGTGCCAGCAGCTTATTATCCAGGAGCTCCTATAATTCACCCCTCCACTTT; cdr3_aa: CASSLLSRSSYNSPLHF
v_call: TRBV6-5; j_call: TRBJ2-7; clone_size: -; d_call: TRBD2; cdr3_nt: TGTGCCAGCAGTAACCTCCGGACTAGCGACGAGCAGTACTTC; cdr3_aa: CASSNLRTSDEQYF
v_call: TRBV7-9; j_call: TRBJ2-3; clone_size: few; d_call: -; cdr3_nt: TGTGCCAGCAGCTTAGTGGGGACAGATACGCAGTATTTT; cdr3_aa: CASSLVGTDTQYF
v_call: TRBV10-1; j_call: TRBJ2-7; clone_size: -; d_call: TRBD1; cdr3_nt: TGCGCCAGCAGTGACTTCGGGACAGGGCCCCACGAGCAGTACTTC; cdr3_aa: CASSDFGTGPHEQYF
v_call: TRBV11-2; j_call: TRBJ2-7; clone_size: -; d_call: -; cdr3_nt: TGTGCCAGCAGCTTAGTCGGGGTTCCCCAGTACTTC; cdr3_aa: CASSLVGVPQYF
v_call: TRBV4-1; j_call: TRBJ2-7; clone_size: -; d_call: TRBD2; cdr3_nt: TGCGCCAGCAGCCCCCGGGGGGGGTCCACCTACGAGCAGTACTTC; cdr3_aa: CASSPRGGSTYEQYF
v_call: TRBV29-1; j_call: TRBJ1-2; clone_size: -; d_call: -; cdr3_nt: TGCAGCGTTGAAGATCCCCGAATTAACTATGGCTACACCTTC; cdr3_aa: CSVEDPRINYGYTF
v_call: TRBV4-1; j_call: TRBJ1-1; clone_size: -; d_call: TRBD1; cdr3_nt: TGCGCCAGCAGCCCAACAGGGGTCGATAGCACTGAAGCTTTCTTT; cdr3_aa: CASSPTGVDSTEAFF
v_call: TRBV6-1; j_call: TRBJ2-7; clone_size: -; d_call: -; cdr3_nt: TGTGCCAGCAGTGAACGCAGGCATCCGTCGGGCGAGCAGTACTTC; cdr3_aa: CASSERRHPSGEQYF
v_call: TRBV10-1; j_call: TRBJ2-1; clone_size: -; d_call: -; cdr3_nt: TGCGCCAGCAGCGACAGTTCCTACAATGAGCAGTTCTTC; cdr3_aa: CASSDSSYNEQFF